The next 3 T cell receptor beta chains were all read from a single sample in a study of cytomegalovirus exposure and HLA in healthy donors. Primers: 60 Vbeta forward and 13 Jbeta reverse. The table came from immunoSEQ multiplex PCR; TCRdb's copy has only in-frame clones and leaves some out. The table has roughly 66,000 clones, roughly 79% seen once. Source material: PBMCs. Every receptor here comes from a man aged 50-60 years in good health and CMV-seronegative.

This clone was recorded once. The rearrangement uses TRBV7-2 and TRBJ2-7; possible D gene TRBD1, 6 bases. Trimming left V 2 bases short and J 2 bases short, with 19 bases between. The CDR3 is 17 amino acids. Germline V gene lookup returns CDR1 SGHTA and CDR2 FQGNSA. CDR3 coding DNA: TGTGCCAGCAGCTTAAATGAGGGGACATTACCGACCTACGAGCAGTACTTC. As protein: CASSLNEGTLPTYEQYF.

The J gene is TRBJ1-1, the V gene TRBV14, with D hard to call. This CDR3 is 13 amino acids long. V lost 4 bases and J 0 bases, leaving 6 bases between the germline ends. Germline values: CDR1 SGHDN, CDR2 FVKESK. The CDR3 bases are TGTGCCAGCAGCCGGCAGATGAACACTGAAGCTTTCTTT. As protein: CASSRQMNTEAFF. Complete variable domain (other parts from reference TRBV14 and TRBJ1-1): EAGVTQFPSHSVIEKGQTVTLRCDPISGHDNLYWYRRVMGKEIKFLLHFVKESKQDESGMPNNRFLAERTGGTYSTLKVQPAELEDSGVYFCASSRQMNTEAFFGQGTRLTVV.

The rearrangement links TRBV19 to TRBJ1-1, with no clear D. V was cut by 8 bases and J by 3 bases, with 19 bases left in between. The CDR3 runs 15 residues. Germline V CDR1 and CDR2: LNHDA, SQIVND (reference sequence). CDR3 protein: CASLDGSRWDTEAFF. CDR3 sequence (DNA): TGTGCCAGTTTAGACGGTTCGCGGTGGGACACTGAAGCTTTCTTT.